One sample yielded the 15 T cell receptor beta chains listed below, sequenced in a study of blood T cell repertoires in COVID-19. Some clones are missing from TCRdb's copy, which holds only in-frame ones; the method was immunoSEQ multiplex PCR. The sample contains about 64,000 clones, 70% to 85% of which appear only once. Sequencing was carried out using peripheral blood. These receptors all come from a woman aged 55-70 years with acute or convalescent COVID-19.

The chain uses TRBV3-1 (or the pseudogene TRBV3-2) and TRBJ2-2, with 9 bases lining up with TRBD2. J lost 1 base, V lost 3 bases, and 6 bases had no gene match. Per germline, CDR1 LGHDT and CDR2 YNNKEL (reference sequence). This CDR3 is 17 amino acids long. The CDR3 loop is CASSHTGSGGNTGELFF. The CDR3 DNA is TGTGCCAGCAGCCATACGGGTAGCGGGGGGAACACCGGGGAGCTGTTTTTT.

The V and J genes are TRBV27 and TRBJ1-2; possible D gene TRBD1, 5 bases. This CDR3 has 13 residues. In germline, CDR1 is MNHEY, CDR2 SMNVEV (reference sequence). V lost 3 bases, J lost 6 bases, and 11 bases lay in between. The chain's CDR3 is CASSFSSGNGYTF. The CDR3 nucleotides read TGTGCCAGCAGTTTCTCCTCAGGGAATGGCTACACCTTC.

This clone came up a few times. The DNA for the CDR3 is TGTGCCAGCAGCGTAGCGGGGGAAAGCAATCAGCCCCAGCATTTT. Its translation: CASSVAGESNQPQHF. This rearrangement joins TRBV9 to TRBJ1-5; possibly TRBD1 for D (5 bases). From germline, CDR1 is SGDLS and CDR2 YYNGEE. Trimming shortened V by 0 bases and J by 1 base, and 8 bases separated the two germline ends. The CDR3 consists of 15 residues.

The chain employs TRBV6-1 and TRBJ1-5; D gene uncertain. This CDR3 has 15 residues. Trimming cost V 1 base and J 3 bases, with 10 bases left between them. The V gene's germline CDR1 is MNHNS and CDR2 SASEGT. As DNA, the CDR3 is TGTGCCAGCAGTGAAGGCTCGAGTAACAATCAGCCCCAGCATTTT. This sequence encodes CASSEGSSNNQPQHF.

This clone showed up just a few times. The rearrangement joins TRBV19 to TRBJ1-6, with D uncertain. The CDR3 runs 15 residues. Per germline, CDR1 LNHDA and CDR2 SQIVND (reference sequence). V was pared by 2 bases and J by 7 bases, with 12 bases between. The CDR3 DNA reads as TGTGCCAGTAGTATAACCGGGGAATTGAATTCACCCCTCCACTTT. This translates into CASSITGELNSPLHF. The full variable domain, rest sourced from reference TRBV19 and TRBJ1-6, is DGGITQSPKYLFRKEGQNVTLSCEQNLNHDAMYWYRQDPGQGLRLIYYSQIVNDFQKGDIAEGYSVSREKKESFPLTVTSAQKNPTAFYLCASSITGELNSPLHFGNGTRLTVT.

The chain has TRBV11-3 and TRBJ2-3; a possible D gene is TRBD2 (7 bases). The germline CDR1 and CDR2 sequences are SGHNT and YENEEA. The CDR3 contains 14 residues. Trimming took 8 bases from V and 3 from J, leaving 15 bases between them. The CDR3 protein is CASARGGATDTQYF. DNA of the CDR3: TGTGCCAGCGCAAGGGGGGGGGCTACAGATACGCAGTATTTT.

This chain uses TRBV11-2 with TRBJ1-6; D is ambiguous. The length of the CDR3 is 15 residues. Germline CDR1 SGHAT, CDR2 FQNNGV. Trimming stripped 2 bases from V and 0 bases from J, with 5 bases between. CDR3 sequence (DNA): TGTGCCAGCAGCTTATCTAGCTCCTATAATTCACCCCTCCACTTT. Encoded protein: CASSLSSSYNSPLHF.

The rearrangement uses TRBV7-9 and TRBJ1-6, with D hard to call. Germline CDR1 and CDR2: SEHNR and FQNEAQ (reference sequence). This CDR3 region has 14 residues. Trimming cost V 3 bases and J 14 bases, with 17 bases left between them. The CDR3 is CASSLLIPLEALHF. The CDR3 DNA reads as TGTGCCAGCAGCTTGCTTATCCCTCTCGAGGCCCTCCACTTT.

This chain joins TRBV5-1 and TRBJ2-2; maybe TRBD1 (6 bases). CDR3 length equals 15 residues. V lost 3 bases and J 4 bases, leaving 13 bases between the germline ends. Germline V gene sequence: CDR1 SGHRS, CDR2 YFSETQ. The CDR3 loop reads CASSSGAMSTGELFF. The CDR3 DNA is TGCGCCAGCAGCTCAGGGGCTATGAGCACCGGGGAGCTGTTTTTT.

This rearrangement joins TRBV7-9 to TRBJ2-1; 7 positions match TRBD1. V was clipped by 2 bases and J by 5 bases; unmatched bases: 9. This CDR3 comprises 16 residues. The germline CDR1 and CDR2 sequences are SEHNR and FQNEAQ (reference sequence). The CDR3 DNA sequence: TGTGCCAGCAGCTTACTCCAAAAGGGGGCGAACAATGAGCAGTTCTTC. The encoded protein is CASSLLQKGANNEQFF.

J is TRBJ2-2 and V is TRBV4-1; D possibly corresponds to TRBD1 (6 bases). V shed 6 bases and J shed 6 bases, with 14 bases lying between them. Germline values: CDR1 MGHRA, CDR2 YSYEKL. The CDR3 has 14 amino acids. The CDR3 DNA sequence: TGCGCCAGCAGGGGGGCAGGGGCGGCCGGGGAGCTGTTTTTT. This translates into CASRGAGAAGELFF.

The chain joins TRBV19 to TRBJ2-7, with 8 nucleotides matching TRBD1. CDR3 size: 13 residues. The V gene end was trimmed by 5 bases and the J gene end by 3 bases; junction bases not matched to a gene: 3. Per germline, CDR1 LNHDA and CDR2 SQIVND (reference sequence). Here the CDR3 DNA reads TGTGCCAGTAGTCCGGGACAGGACTACGAGCAGTACTTC. It codes for CASSPGQDYEQYF. Complete variable domain (other parts from reference TRBV19 and TRBJ2-7): DGGITQSPKYLFRKEGQNVTLSCEQNLNHDAMYWYRQDPGQGLRLIYYSQIVNDFQKGDIAEGYSVSREKKESFPLTVTSAQKNPTAFYLCASSPGQDYEQYFGPGTRLTVT.

The J gene is TRBJ1-1, the V gene TRBV12-5; D call uncertain. The CDR3 is made up of 13 amino acids. V shed 1 base and J shed 8 bases, with 11 bases lying between them. From germline, CDR1 is LGHNT and CDR2 FRNRAP. DNA of the CDR3: TGTGCTAGTGGTTTGGACCCAGCGGCGGAAGCTTTCTTT. Amino acid sequence: CASGLDPAAEAFF. The full variable domain, its missing parts supplied by reference TRBV12-5 and TRBJ1-1, is DARVTQTPRHKVTEMGQEVTMRCQPILGHNTVFWYRQTMMQGLELLAYFRNRAPLDDSGMPKDRFSAEMPDATLATLKIQPSEPRDSAVYFCASGLDPAAEAFFGQGTRLTVV.

V gene TRBV5-1 combines with J gene TRBJ2-5, with D unresolved. This CDR3 comprises 13 residues. The V gene lost 4 bases and the J gene lost 7 bases, with 14 bases spanning the gap. Germline CDR1 SGHRS, CDR2 YFSETQ. The CDR3 coding sequence is TGCGCCAGCAGCACCGACATTTCTCCGACCCAGTACTTC. It translates to CASSTDISPTQYF.

This clone has a handful of counts. This chain uses TRBV24-1 with TRBJ2-1, with D maybe TRBD2 (5 bases). With 5 bases removed from V and 7 bases from J, the gap between germline ends came to 8 bases. The germline V gene has CDR1 KGHDR and CDR2 SFDVKD. The CDR3 totals 12 residues. CDR3: CATSGLANEQFF. The CDR3, as DNA: TGTGCCACCAGTGGCCTAGCAAATGAGCAGTTCTTC.